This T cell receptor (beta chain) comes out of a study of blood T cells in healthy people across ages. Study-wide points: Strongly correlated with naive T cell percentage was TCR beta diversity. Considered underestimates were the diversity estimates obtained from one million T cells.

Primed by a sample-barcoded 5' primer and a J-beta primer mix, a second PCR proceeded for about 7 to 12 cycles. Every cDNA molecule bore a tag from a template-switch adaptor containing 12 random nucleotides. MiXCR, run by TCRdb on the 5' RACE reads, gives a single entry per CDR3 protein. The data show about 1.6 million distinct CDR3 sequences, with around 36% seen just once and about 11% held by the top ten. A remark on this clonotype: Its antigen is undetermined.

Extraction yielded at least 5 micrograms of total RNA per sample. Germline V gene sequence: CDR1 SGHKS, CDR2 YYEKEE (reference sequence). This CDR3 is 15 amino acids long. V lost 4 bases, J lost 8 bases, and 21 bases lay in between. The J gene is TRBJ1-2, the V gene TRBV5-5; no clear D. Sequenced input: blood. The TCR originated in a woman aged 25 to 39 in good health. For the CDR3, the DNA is TGTGCCAGCAGCCGCATGCAAGGTGGCCCGGAGGGCTACACCTTC. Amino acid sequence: CASSRMQGGPEGYTF.